The 27 T cell receptor beta chains below come from one sample, sequenced in a study of tumor-infiltrating lymphocytes in primary liver carcinoma. A constant-region primer served to make TCR beta cDNA from about 0.5 ug total RNA. Library construction for TCR beta comprised three nested multiplex PCR rounds performed with slightly modified ARM-PCR. The two initial PCR rounds, about 9 cycles each, used TRBV1-TRBV30 forward and C-beta reverse primers. TCRdb re-derived calls from the multiplex PCR reads in MiXCR, one entry per CDR3 protein. The sample has approximately 300,000 distinct CDR3 sequences, less than 75% seen once. They got blood RNA out of unsorted whole blood and also pulled out germline DNA. Sequencing used peripheral blood. Receptors were obtained from a man aged 40-49 years with primary liver carcinoma and hepatitis B virus infection.

Many counts were recorded for this clonotype. V usage is TRBV29-1 and J usage is TRBJ2-5; 16 bases map to TRBD2. Germline-derived CDR1 and CDR2 are SQVTM and ANQGSEA. This CDR3 spans 16 amino acids. V was clipped by 6 bases and J by 3 bases; unmatched bases: 7. The CDR3 bases are TGCAGCGTACTGGGACTAGCGGGAGGGCATAAAGAGACCCAGTACTTC. Translating it yields CSVLGLAGGHKETQYF. The variable domain in full, completed from reference TRBV29-1 and TRBJ2-5, reads SAVISQKPSRDICQRGTSLTIQCQVDSQVTMMFWYRQQPGQSLTLIATANQGSEATYESGFVIDKFPISRPNLTFSTLTVSNMSPEDSSIYLCSVLGLAGGHKETQYFGPGTRLLVL.

Many counts were recorded for this clonotype. The chain uses TRBV29-1 and TRBJ1-2; D is unclear. Trimming left V 2 bases short and J 6 bases short, with 10 bases between. CDR3 length: 12 amino acids. The germline V gene encodes CDR1 SQVTM and CDR2 ANQGSEA. The chain's CDR3 is CSVEFQLDGYTF. The CDR3 DNA is TGCAGCGTTGAATTCCAGTTGGATGGCTACACCTTC.

The chain has TRBV10-3 and TRBJ2-2; possibly TRBD1 or TRBD2 for D (5 bases each). Trimming left V 2 bases short and J 4 bases short, with 17 bases between. The CDR3 sequence is 17 residues long. The germline CDR1 and CDR2 sequences are ENHRY and SYGVKD. CDR3 in DNA: TGTGCCATCAGTGAGGGGTCTAACGGGACCGGCACCGGGGAGCTGTTTTTT. Amino acids: CAISEGSNGTGTGELFF.

Many counts were recorded for this clonotype. The V and J genes are TRBV6-1 and TRBJ2-2, with D unresolved. This CDR3 has 12 residues. In germline, CDR1 is MNHNS, CDR2 SASEGT. Trimming removed 6 bases from V and 5 bases from J, with 7 bases in between. The CDR3 coding sequence is TGTGCCAGCAGCTGGGCTACCGGGGAGCTGTTTTTT. Encoded protein: CASSWATGELFF.

The chain combines TRBV6-6 with TRBJ2-1; unclear D gene. The CDR3 has 11 residues. CDR1 and CDR2 from the germline V gene are MNHNY and SVGAGI (reference sequence). Trimming took off 8 bases at V and 10 bases at J, with 12 bases between the two ends. DNA of the CDR3: TGTGCCAGCTGTCGACAACTAGAGCAGTTCTTC. Amino acid sequence: CASCRQLEQFF.

This sequence joins TRBV11-2 and TRBJ2-5, with D tentatively TRBD1 or TRBD2 (6 bases each). This CDR3 has 14 amino acids. With 11 bases removed from V and 4 bases from J, the gap between germline ends came to 20 bases. CDR1 is SGHAT and CDR2 is FQNNGV in the germline V gene. The CDR3 DNA sequence: TGTGCCGGCGGCCCTACAGGGACTCGAGAGACCCAGTACTTC. This encodes CAGGPTGTRETQYF. The variable domain in full, with the rest retrieved from reference TRBV11-2 and TRBJ2-5, is EAGVAQSPRYKIIEKRQSVAFWCNPISGHATLYWYQQILGQGPKLLIQFQNNGVVDDSQLPKDRFSAERLKGVDSTLKIQPAKLEDSAVYLCAGGPTGTRETQYFGPGTRLLVL.

Worth noting for this clonotype: This sequence may be a read error, since a much larger clone differs from it by one base. This rearrangement joins TRBV10-3 to TRBJ2-7, with D perhaps matching TRBD1 or TRBD2 (6 bases each). The CDR3 has 15 residues. Trimming removed 2 bases from V and 0 bases from J, with 11 bases in between. Germline V gene sequence: CDR1 ENHRY, CDR2 SYGVKD. The chain's CDR3 is CAISERRDNSYEQYF. CDR3 DNA sequence: TGTGCCATCAGTGAGAGGCGGGACAACTCCTACGAGCAGTACTTC.

Concerning this clonotype itself: This may come from a read error, since a much larger clone is one base off. The J gene is TRBJ2-3, the V gene TRBV14, with D unclear. Germline V gene lookup returns CDR1 SGHDN and CDR2 FVKESK. This CDR3 contains 12 residues. The DNA of the CDR3 is TGTGCCAGCCGCCAAGTCCGAGGAAAGGAGTATTTT. This gives the protein CASRQVRGKEYF.

The chain combines TRBV20-1 with TRBJ1-5; D not resolved. The CDR3 loop spans 13 amino acids. The V end was cut by 2 bases, the J end by 2 bases, with 7 bases between. Germline CDR1 is DFQATT and CDR2 is SNEGSKA (reference sequence). The CDR3 loop is CSARPPGNQPQHF. The CDR3, as DNA: TGCAGTGCTAGACCTCCTGGCAATCAGCCCCAGCATTTT.

This clonotype was seen only a few times. It may be a read error: a sequence one base away is much more abundant. The rearrangement joins TRBV12-5 to TRBJ1-1; unclear D gene. The germline CDR1 and CDR2 sequences are LGHNT and FRNRAP. The length of the CDR3 is 15 residues. This CDR3 reads CASGLTSGISTEASF. CDR3 coding DNA: TGTGCTAGTGGTTTGACCTCTGGGATCTCCACTGAAGCTTCCTTT.

The table lists this clonotype with a few counts. The chain joins TRBV5-4 to TRBJ2-1; D is possibly TRBD2 (6 bases). Germline V gives CDR1 SGHNT, CDR2 YYREEE (reference sequence). V dropped 3 bases and J dropped 7 bases, with 20 bases sitting between them. This CDR3 has 16 residues. CDR3 nucleotide sequence: TGTGCCAGCAGCTCGTTGGGCGGGGCTGTCGGAAATGAGCAGTTCTTC. This codes for CASSSLGGAVGNEQFF.

This chain uses TRBV28 with TRBJ2-7; TRBD2 matches 7 bases. The CDR3 totals 14 residues. V dropped 8 bases and J dropped 5; count of bases not matched to a gene: 12. Germline assignment: CDR1 MDHEN and CDR2 SYDVKM. DNA of the CDR3: TGTGCCAGCTGTTCGGGACTACGTAAGGACGAGCAGTACTTC. Encoded protein: CASCSGLRKDEQYF.

Comments on this clonotype: At one end, the junction sequence differs from germline, possibly due to a read error. The CDR3 region is CDWCRGLGEQFF. Written as DNA, the CDR3 is TGTGACTGGTGCAGGGGGCTCGGTGAGCAGTTCTTC. J is TRBJ2-1 and V is TRBV30, with 8 positions matching TRBD1. The CDR3 spans 12 residues. The V gene's germline CDR1 is GTSNPN and CDR2 SVGIG (reference sequence).

A remark on this clonotype: This may arise from a read error, as a much more abundant clone is one base away. V and J are TRBV6-2 or TRBV6-3 and TRBJ2-2, with TRBD2 identical over 8 bases. Germline CDR1 MNHEY, CDR2 SVGEGT. Trimming took 10 bases from V and 1 from J; bases not matched to a gene: 5. The CDR3 is 14 residues long. CDR3 sequence: CANRLAGNTGELFF. The CDR3 nucleotides read TGTGCCAACCGGCTAGCGGGGAACACCGGGGAGCTGTTTTTT.

The chain joins TRBV6-6 to TRBJ2-1; 10 bases line up with TRBD2. This CDR3 contains 18 residues. J lost 8 bases, V lost 6 bases, and 19 bases had no gene match. From germline, CDR1 is MNHNY and CDR2 SVGAGI (reference sequence). The CDR3 nucleotides read TGTGCCAGCAGCGGAGTACTAGCGGGACGACCAGCGATCCATGAGCAGTTCTTC. The encoded protein is CASSGVLAGRPAIHEQFF.

V is TRBV28 and J is TRBJ1-5, with D tentatively TRBD1 (6 bases). CDR3 length: 18 residues. V lost 3 bases, J lost 2 bases, and 20 bases lay in between. CDR1 is MDHEN and CDR2 is SYDVKM in the germline V gene. The CDR3 DNA follows: TGTGCCAGCAGTTTCGAGGTTACAGGGAGGGTCGGCAATCAGCCCCAGCATTTT. This translates into CASSFEVTGRVGNQPQHF.

V is TRBV24-1 and J is TRBJ1-2; no reliable D call. Germline V gene sequence: CDR1 KGHDR, CDR2 SFDVKD. This CDR3 is built from 11 residues. V gave up 6 bases and J gave up 8 bases, with 9 bases separating them. This CDR3 is CATSHGSGYTF. CDR3 sequence (DNA): TGTGCCACCAGTCACGGATCGGGCTACACCTTC.

This clonotype was counted at least ten times. The genes are TRBV10-1 and TRBJ2-3; the match to TRBD2 covers 10 bases. Germline CDR1 and CDR2: WNHNN and SYGVQD (reference sequence). The CDR3 loop spans 14 amino acids. J was trimmed by 6 bases and V by 5 bases; bases with no gene match: 5. CDR3 nucleotides: TGCGCCAGCAGTAGCGGGAGGGCCTCGGATACGCAGTATTTT. Its translation is CASSSGRASDTQYF.

The chain uses TRBV10-3 and TRBJ2-7; D call uncertain. V gave up 6 bases and J gave up 6 bases, with 30 bases separating them. This CDR3 spans 18 amino acids. CDR1 is ENHRY, CDR2 SYGVKD, per germline. Here the CDR3 reads CAIRAPPRTSLTSGEQYF. Here the CDR3 DNA reads TGTGCCATCAGGGCTCCCCCCAGGACCAGCCTTACGTCTGGCGAGCAGTACTTC.

Points on this clonotype: The junction shows a germline mismatch at one end, possibly a read error. The V call is TRBV4-2, the J call TRBJ2-5, with a tentative D call TRBD1 (7 bases). CDR1 is LGHNA, CDR2 YNFKEQ, per germline. The CDR3 consists of 16 residues. The CDR3 bases are TGCGCCAGCAGCCAAGAAGGCCAGGGGGGTCAAGAGACCCATTACTTC. The encoded protein is CASSQEGQGGQETHYF.

V and J are TRBV5-1 and TRBJ1-2; TRBD1 matches at 9 bases. V gave up 5 bases and J gave up 9 bases; unmatched junction bases: 14. The CDR3 has 15 residues. Germline V lookup: CDR1 SGHRS, CDR2 YFSETQ. The CDR3 sequence is CASRYPGQGAGRYTF. The CDR3 region has the DNA TGCGCCAGCAGATACCCGGGACAGGGCGCTGGCCGCTACACCTTC.

As for this clonotype: The junction does not match germline at one end; this may be a read error. This chain connects TRBV12-3 or TRBV12-4 to TRBJ2-3, with D tentatively TRBD2 (5 bases). The CDR3 totals 12 residues. CDR3 amino acids: CTSKAGGDMQYF. The DNA of the CDR3 is TGTACCAGCAAGGCCGGAGGAGATATGCAGTATTTT.

A remark on this clonotype: It is likely a read error, because the conserved phenylalanine at the end of the CDR3 is missing. The chain uses TRBV4-1 and TRBJ1-1; no clear D gene. Trimming removed 1 base from V and 1 base from J, with 4 bases in between. This CDR3 spans 13 amino acids. Looked up from germline, CDR1 is MGHRA and CDR2 is YSYEKL. The CDR3 sequence: CASSQGTNTEAFY. In DNA, the CDR3 is TGCGCCAGCAGCCAAGGTACGAACACTGAAGCTTTCTAT.

As concerns this clonotype: The germline gene is not matched at one end of the junction; a read error may be the cause. This chain uses TRBV11-2 with TRBJ2-1; D is ambiguous. CDR1 is SGHAT and CDR2 is FQNNGV in the germline V gene. The length of the CDR3 is 13 residues. CDR3: CASSLYTLGKHFF. Here the CDR3 DNA reads TGTGCCAGCAGCTTGTACACCTTGGGCAAGCACTTCTTC.

This chain connects TRBV6-5 to TRBJ1-1; 8 positions match TRBD1. Germline loops: CDR1 MNHEY, CDR2 SVGAGI. V trimming: 2 bases; J trimming: 11 bases; junction bases outside the gene matches: 7. This CDR3 spans 13 amino acids. CDR3 nucleotide sequence: TGTGCCAGCAGTTACGAGACAGGGGTGAGTGCTTTCTTT. Amino acids: CASSYETGVSAFF.

A remark on this clonotype: One base away lies a much larger clone, so this may be a sequencing read error. This chain joins TRBV12-3 or TRBV12-4 and TRBJ1-5; 9 bases align to TRBD1. The CDR3 totals 15 residues. The junction had 6 bases not matched to a gene; V was cut back by 7 bases and J by 2 bases. Here the CDR3 DNA reads TGTGCCAGCAACCCGACAGGGGGTGGCAATCAGCCCCAGCATTTT. This gives the protein CASNPTGGGNQPQHF.

This rearrangement joins TRBV11-1 to TRBJ2-5; D is perhaps TRBD1 (6 bases). CDR1 is SGHAT and CDR2 is FQDESV in the germline V gene (reference sequence). The CDR3 totals 12 residues. V lost 5 bases and J lost 5, with 9 bases in between. The CDR3 region has the DNA TGTGCCAGCAGCATAGGGGGTGAGACCCAGTACTTC. Its translation: CASSIGGETQYF. Drawing the rest from reference TRBV11-1 and TRBJ2-5, the complete variable domain is EAEVAQSPRYKITEKSQAVAFWCDPISGHATLYWYRQILGQGPELLVQFQDESVVDDSQLPKDRFSAERLKGVDSTLKIQPAELGDSAMYLCASSIGGETQYFGPGTRLLVL.